This TCR beta chain originates from a study of response to subunit inactivated influenza vaccine. Study observations and caveats: It was the authors' suggestion that each seasonal influenza vaccination recruits few new T cells.

TCRdb passed the RT-PCR reads through MiXCR, listing each CDR3 protein once. The table shows 500,000 to 600,000 distinct CDR3 sequences, with 10% to 15% occurring only once. Details on this clonotype: The antigen is not known.

The CDR3 has 17 residues. In germline, CDR1 is KGHSH, CDR2 LQKENI. With 1 base clipped from V and 3 bases from J, the junction kept 7 bases outside the gene matches. This chain uses TRBV18 with TRBJ2-1; 9 nucleotides agree with TRBD1. The sequence was obtained from a man aged 45 to 65 who received an inactivated influenza vaccine. The input for sequencing was PBMCs from blood, taken 45 days after vaccination. CDR3 DNA sequence: TGTGCCAGCTCACCACGCTTTTCGGACAGGGGCTACAATGAGCAGTTCTTC. Encoded protein: CASSPRFSDRGYNEQFF.